Sequencing of this TCR beta chain was carried out in a study of cytomegalovirus exposure and HLA in healthy donors. Study-level results: Altogether, about 160 TCR beta chains were recorded as cytomegalovirus-associated. In an earlier analysis, in several hundred donors, most V segments appeared productive either ~87% or ~30% of the time. In vitro confirmation showed a few CMV-associated chains to be CMV antigen specific.

As for this clone: As yet, its antigen is unknown.

The PCR contained 60 Vbeta and 13 Jbeta primers. The protocol was immunoSEQ multiplex PCR, while the TCRdb copy is restricted to in-frame clones and leaves out a portion. The sample yields approximately 240,000 clones, more than 85% seen once. CDR3 size: 15 residues. V gave up 1 base and J gave up 0 bases, with 9 bases separating them. CDR1 is SGHAT and CDR2 is FQNNGV in the germline V gene. J is TRBJ1-1 and V is TRBV11-2; D remains ambiguous. Sequencing was done on a sample of PBMCs. This clonotype originated in a woman between 18 and 30 years old in good health and CMV-seronegative. CDR3 protein: CASSLGVGVNTEAFF. CDR3 nucleotides: TGTGCCAGCAGCTTAGGAGTGGGAGTGAACACTGAAGCTTTCTTT.